These T cell receptor beta chains were read from a single sample in a study of human versus mouse CDR3 diversity and MHC coevolution. The table came from immunoSEQ multiplex PCR; TCRdb's copy has only in-frame clones and leaves some out. The sample has about 83,000 clones; 85% to 95% are singletons. The specimen sequenced was naive CD4+ T cells from blood. The receptor source for this set is a person between 30 and 69 years old in good health. Both conserved end residues are part of each CDR3. The D gene is left open where the match is weak. Only part of the rows carry a size: once, few, many, or a class if the clone is expanded.

V: TRBV18
size: NA
J: TRBJ1-6
D: NA
DNA: TGTGCCAGCTCACGACAGGCCGGTAATTCACCCCTCCACTTT
CDR3: CASSRQAGNSPLHF

V: TRBV30
size: once
J: TRBJ1-2
D: TRBD1
DNA: TGTGCCTGGAAGAGATCCGGGACAGGGGACTATGGCTACACCTTC
CDR3: CAWKRSGTGDYGYTF

V: TRBV30
size: once
J: TRBJ1-5
D: TRBD1
DNA: TGTGCCTGGGGACAGGGGATTCAGCCCCAGCATTTT
CDR3: CAWGQGIQPQHF

V: TRBV7-8
size: once
J: TRBJ2-7
D: TRBD2
DNA: TGTGCCAGCAGCTCCCCATATTTCGGCGGGAGCTCCGAGCAGTACTTC
CDR3: CASSSPYFGGSSEQYF

V: TRBV19
size: NA
J: TRBJ2-1
D: NA
DNA: TGTGCCAGTAGTAGCGGGATGTACAATGAGCAGTTCTTC
CDR3: CASSSGMYNEQFF

V: TRBV5-5
size: NA
J: TRBJ1-3
D: TRBD1
DNA: TGTGCCAGCAGCTCACAGGGGGCTGGAAACACCATATATTTT
CDR3: CASSSQGAGNTIYF

V: TRBV2
size: NA
J: TRBJ1-1
D: TRBD1
DNA: TGTGCCAGCATTAAGGGACAGTCGAACACTGAAGCTTTCTTT
CDR3: CASIKGQSNTEAFF

V: TRBV27
size: once
J: TRBJ1-1
D: TRBD1
DNA: TGTGCCAGCAGTTTTGTCGGACAGGGGGCGCGTACTGAAGCTTTCTTT
CDR3: CASSFVGQGARTEAFF

V: TRBV5-1
size: NA
J: TRBJ2-4
D: NA
DNA: TGCGCCAGCGCATTGAGTAGCGAAAAAAACATTCAGTACTTC
CDR3: CASALSSEKNIQYF

V: TRBV10-3
size: NA
J: TRBJ2-7
D: TRBD2
DNA: TGTGCCGTGACTAGCGGGGCGAATCCTAAGGTGCAGTACTTC
CDR3: CAVTSGANPKVQYF

V: TRBV27
size: NA
J: TRBJ2-1
D: NA
DNA: TGTGCCAGCCGGCGCAGCGGAAACAATGAGCAGTTCTTC
CDR3: CASRRSGNNEQFF

V: TRBV19
size: NA
J: TRBJ2-1
D: NA
DNA: TGTGCCAGTAGTAAGACGGGAGCCCTCCGAGGGAATGAGCAGTTCTTC
CDR3: CASSKTGALRGNEQFF

V: TRBV2
size: NA
J: TRBJ2-1
D: TRBD2
DNA: TGTGCCAGCAGCCCGGGACTAGCGGGGGGGCCTTTGTTCTTC
CDR3: CASSPGLAGGPLFF

V: TRBV7-2
size: NA
J: TRBJ2-5
D: TRBD2
DNA: TGTGCCAGCAGCTTAGCCGCTAGCGGGGGAGTTGTAGAGACCCAGTACTTC
CDR3: CASSLAASGGVVETQYF

V: TRBV19
size: NA
J: TRBJ1-2
D: TRBD1
DNA: TGTGCCAGTAGTGCCACAGGGGGCAGGAACTATGGCTACACCTTC
CDR3: CASSATGGRNYGYTF

V: TRBV10-3
size: NA
J: TRBJ2-1
D: NA
DNA: TGTGCCATCAGTGAGCTGGAGGGAGGCACCTACAATGAGCAGTTCTTC
CDR3: CAISELEGGTYNEQFF

V: TRBV7-9
size: NA
J: TRBJ2-7
D: NA
DNA: TGTGCCAGCAGCTTAGCGCAGGGGTCCGCCTCCTACGAGCAGTACTTC
CDR3: CASSLAQGSASYEQYF

V: TRBV25-1
size: NA
J: TRBJ2-1
D: TRBD1
DNA: TGTGCCAGCAGGGACAGCCGGGACAGGAGCCACAATGAGCAGTTCTTC
CDR3: CASRDSRDRSHNEQFF

V: TRBV27
size: NA
J: TRBJ2-1
D: NA
DNA: TGTGCCAGCAGCCCCGCGCGGGGTGGTAATGAGCAGTTCTTC
CDR3: CASSPARGGNEQFF

V: TRBV27
size: NA
J: TRBJ2-5
D: TRBD1
DNA: TGTGCCAGCAGTTTAAGAGGACAGGGGCCCCAAGAGACCCAGTACTTC
CDR3: CASSLRGQGPQETQYF

V: TRBV27
size: NA
J: TRBJ1-5
D: TRBD1
DNA: TGTGCCAGCAGACCAACCCGGACAGGGGGCGAATTCCAGCCCCAGCATTTT
CDR3: CASRPTRTGGEFQPQHF

V: TRBV28
size: NA
J: TRBJ1-3
D: TRBD1
DNA: TGTGCCAGCAGCCTTGGGACAGCTGTGTCCGGAAACACCATATATTTT
CDR3: CASSLGTAVSGNTIYF

V: TRBV5-1
size: once
J: TRBJ1-5
D: NA
DNA: TGCGCCAGCAGCTTGGCCGGCGGGAATCAGCCCCAGCATTTT
CDR3: CASSLAGGNQPQHF

V: TRBV14
size: NA
J: TRBJ2-7
D: TRBD2
DNA: TGTGCCAGCAGCCAAGGAATTAGCGGGAGCTCCTACGAGCAGTACTTC
CDR3: CASSQGISGSSYEQYF

V: TRBV2
size: NA
J: TRBJ2-7
D: NA
DNA: TGTGCCAGCAGTTCTGACCTAGCGAAGTTCGGGTACGAGCAGTACTTC
CDR3: CASSSDLAKFGYEQYF

V: TRBV6-1
size: NA
J: TRBJ2-7
D: NA
DNA: TGTGCCAGCAGTGAAGTGATTAGCTCCTACGAGCAGTACTTC
CDR3: CASSEVISSYEQYF

V: TRBV10-3
size: NA
J: TRBJ1-5
D: TRBD1
DNA: TGTGCCATCAGTGATGGGGGGACAGGGGTAGGGCCCCAGCATTTT
CDR3: CAISDGGTGVGPQHF

V: TRBV29-1
size: NA
J: TRBJ2-7
D: NA
DNA: TGCAGCGTCCCAGGGGGGACCTACGAGCAGTACTTC
CDR3: CSVPGGTYEQYF

V: TRBV5-5
size: NA
J: TRBJ2-7
D: NA
DNA: TGTGCCAGCAGCTTACTGGGCAGGGCCGAGCAGTACTTC
CDR3: CASSLLGRAEQYF

V: TRBV18
size: once
J: TRBJ2-7
D: TRBD2
DNA: TGTGCCAGCTCACCACCCACGGCGGGGGGGGCTTACGAGCAGTACTTC
CDR3: CASSPPTAGGAYEQYF

V: TRBV27
size: NA
J: TRBJ2-6
D: TRBD1
DNA: TGTGCCAGCAGTCGGAGGACAGGATCGAATGGGGCCAACGTCCTGACTTTC
CDR3: CASSRRTGSNGANVLTF

V: TRBV6-6
size: NA
J: TRBJ1-1
D: TRBD1
DNA: TGTGCCAGCAGACAGGGGTTTCGGACTGAAGCTTTCTTT
CDR3: CASRQGFRTEAFF

V: TRBV7-9
size: NA
J: TRBJ1-1
D: NA
DNA: TGTGCCAGCAGTCAGACTTCTGAAGCTTTCTTT
CDR3: CASSQTSEAFF

V: TRBV18
size: once
J: TRBJ1-1
D: TRBD1
DNA: TGTGCCAGCTCTCGGACAGGGGTAGGAGGAGTGGACACTGAAGCTTTCTTT
CDR3: CASSRTGVGGVDTEAFF

V: TRBV10-3
size: NA
J: TRBJ1-2
D: NA
DNA: TGTGCCATCAGTCCGGACAGTCCCCCAGGCTACACCTTC
CDR3: CAISPDSPPGYTF

V: TRBV5-6
size: NA
J: TRBJ2-2
D: TRBD1
DNA: TGTGCCAGCAGCCCACCGGGACAGGAAAACACCGGGGAGCTGTTTTTT
CDR3: CASSPPGQENTGELFF

V: TRBV5-4
size: NA
J: TRBJ2-1
D: TRBD2
DNA: TGTGCCAGCTCACCTGCGAAGCGGGGAGGGGCACATGAGCAGTTCTTC
CDR3: CASSPAKRGGAHEQFF

V: TRBV28
size: NA
J: TRBJ1-1
D: NA
DNA: TGTGCCATTTTGAAAGAAGGGGTTGGGACTGAAGCTTTCTTT
CDR3: CAILKEGVGTEAFF

V: TRBV12-5
size: NA
J: TRBJ1-1
D: TRBD1
DNA: TGTGCTAGTGGGGGGACAGGGACGGACACTGAAGCTTTCTTT
CDR3: CASGGTGTDTEAFF

V: TRBV28
size: few
J: TRBJ1-2
D: NA
DNA: TGTGCCAGCACAGGGCCTTCCTATGGCTACACCTTC
CDR3: CASTGPSYGYTF

V: TRBV27
size: NA
J: TRBJ1-1
D: NA
DNA: TGTGCCAGCAGTCCCAACATGAACACTGAAGCTTTCTTT
CDR3: CASSPNMNTEAFF

V: TRBV19
size: NA
J: TRBJ1-1
D: NA
DNA: TGTGCCAGTAGTATTTTGTTCCCGGTCGCTGAAGCTTTCTTT
CDR3: CASSILFPVAEAFF